The clone carrying this T cell receptor beta chain was counted a few times. Its antigen is unidentified. This specimen belongs to a study of post-analysis software for immune sequencing data. Study context: The cohort encompassed relapsing-remitting, secondary progressive and progressive-relapsing multiple sclerosis disease courses. Study-level points and caveats: Patients used roughly five TRBV segments, including TRBV5-6, TRBV5-1 and TRBV20-1, more often than controls. By F measure, samples from a shared preparation batch strongly co-clustered. For normalized Chao1 diversity, multiple sclerosis patients scored significantly lower than controls did.

This CDR3 contains 14 residues. The trim removed 5 bases at V and 6 bases at J, leaving 4 bases unmatched. CDR1 SQVTM and CDR2 ANQGSEA come from the germline V gene. cDNA libraries for TCR beta contained unique molecular identifiers. About half a million cDNA molecules were recovered from an input of about 1 to 10 million T cells. TCRdb re-called the PCR reads with MiXCR, one entry per CDR3 protein. Among some 450,000 distinct CDR3 sequences listed, roughly 45% were seen once. This rearrangement joins TRBV29-1 to TRBJ1-6, with 10 bases lining up with TRBD1. The source material was blood. The source is a girl aged 10-17 years with multiple sclerosis. For the CDR3, the DNA is TGCAGCGTTCAGGGACAGGGGCTTAATTCACCCCTCCACTTT. Translated, it gives CSVQGQGLNSPLHF. The whole variable domain, remainder taken from reference TRBV29-1 and TRBJ1-6, is SAVISQKPSRDICQRGTSLTIQCQVDSQVTMMFWYRQQPGQSLTLIATANQGSEATYESGFVIDKFPISRPNLTFSTLTVSNMSPEDSSIYLCSVQGQGLNSPLHFGNGTRLTVT.